This T cell receptor beta chain appears in the sequencing data of a study of T cells after yellow fever vaccination. Regarding the study as a whole: It was a weaker secondary response, yet one that peaked faster, at day 5 versus 15.

A note on this clonotype: Its matching antigen is unknown.

It was through 5'RACE template switching that TCR cDNA was made, with a universal primer site and UMIs added. TCRdb reprocessed the 5' RACE reads with MiXCR, giving one entry per CDR3 protein. This table holds fewer than 500,000 distinct CDR3 sequences, about 19% found once. V was trimmed by 10 bases and J by 2 bases, leaving 28 bases between them. Germline CDR1 is LNHDA and CDR2 is SQIVND (reference sequence). CDR3 length: 18 amino acids. The clonotype was recovered from a man in his late teens or twenties who received the YFV17D yellow fever vaccine. The chain links TRBV19 to TRBJ2-3, with a tentative D call TRBD2 (7 bases). The sequences come from PBMCs, collected before the yellow fever booster vaccination. The CDR3 is CATDTVWSPGGYTDTQYF. CDR3 bases: TGTGCCACCGACACCGTATGGTCCCCGGGGGGCTACACAGATACGCAGTATTTT.